The 17 T cell receptor beta chains reported below all come from one sample, sequenced in a study of shared clonotypes between healthy human individuals. Here immunoSEQ multiplex PCR was the method, and the copy in TCRdb shows in-frame clones only, minus some. The sample comprises approximately 2.4 million clones, roughly 95% of which are singletons, and less than 0.15% rests with the top ten. Sequenced sample: naive CD4+ T cells sorted from blood. The subset here: CD45RA+ positively selected. Receptor source: a man aged 18 to 30 in good health.

V usage is TRBV7-8 and J usage is TRBJ1-1; perhaps TRBD1 as D (6 bases). Between the trimmed V and J ends, which lost 4 bases and 4 bases, there was a span of 16 bases. The CDR3 is 15 amino acids. CDR1 is SGHVS and CDR2 is FQNEAQ in the germline V gene. The CDR3 region is CASSSAGGGGTEAFF. As DNA, the CDR3 is TGTGCCAGCAGCTCGGCGGGGGGAGGGGGCACTGAAGCTTTCTTT.

This chain joins TRBV10-3 and TRBJ1-5; D is unclear. With 6 bases removed from V and 6 bases from J, the gap between germline ends came to 9 bases. Germline assignment: CDR1 ENHRY and CDR2 SYGVKD. The CDR3 totals 12 residues. The CDR3 here is CAISRSSQPQHF. CDR3 coding DNA: TGTGCCATCAGCAGGAGTAGTCAGCCCCAGCATTTT.

The chain is built from TRBV7-2 and TRBJ2-1; TRBD2 aligns across 10 bases. The CDR3 has 17 amino acids. Per germline, CDR1 SGHTA and CDR2 FQGNSA. J gave up 2 bases and V 1 base, and 5 bases lay outside the gene matches. The CDR3, as DNA: TGTGCCAGCAGCTTAGAGACCCTAGCGGGAGCCTACAATGAGCAGTTCTTC. Translated: CASSLETLAGAYNEQFF.

In its sample, this clone was seen once. The chain carries TRBV4-2 and TRBJ1-5; D gene ambiguous. This CDR3 has 16 amino acids. V was pared by 0 bases and J by 3 bases, with 12 bases between. Germline V gene data show CDR1 as LGHNA and CDR2 as YNFKEQ. Written as DNA, the CDR3 is TGTGCCAGCAGCCAAGACCCCGTGACTTACAATCAGCCCCAGCATTTT. This codes for CASSQDPVTYNQPQHF.

This rearrangement joins TRBV6-1 to TRBJ1-5; D is ambiguous. Trimming removed 2 bases at V and 2 bases at J, with 10 bases between. There are 15 residues in the CDR3. The germline CDR1 and CDR2 sequences are MNHNS and SASEGT. Here the CDR3 DNA reads TGTGCCAGCAGTGAATCTCCTGGGGGCAATCAGCCCCAGCATTTT. Its translation: CASSESPGGNQPQHF.

The chain combines TRBV7-9 with TRBJ2-7, with D perhaps matching TRBD1 or TRBD2 (7 bases each). The CDR3 has 16 amino acids. CDR1 SEHNR and CDR2 FQNEAQ come from the germline V gene (reference sequence). The V and J ends lost 0 bases and 0 bases respectively, with 12 bases between them. The CDR3 sequence: CASSLAGGGSSYEQYF. CDR3 DNA: TGTGCCAGCAGCTTAGCGGGAGGGGGCAGCTCCTACGAGCAGTACTTC.

A note on this clone: Other DNA variants within this sample encode the same CDR3. The chain uses TRBV6-1 and TRBJ2-7, with 13 bases aligning to TRBD2. CDR3 length: 14 amino acids. Germline lookup yields CDR1 MNHNS and CDR2 SASEGT. V lost 7 bases to trimming and J lost 3 bases; unmatched junction nucleotides: 3. The DNA of the CDR3 is TGTGCCAGCACCAGGACTAGCGGGAGCTACGAGCAGTACTTC. Translating gives CASTRTSGSYEQYF.

This rearrangement joins TRBV12-2 to TRBJ1-3. TRBV12-2 is termed a pseudogene. The CDR3 length is 16 residues. CDR3 bases: TGTGCAAGTCGCTTAGTGGTCCAGAGCTCTGGAAACACCATATATTTT. Protein product: CASRLVVQSSGNTIYF.

The chain employs TRBV9 and TRBJ2-1, with 10 bases fitting TRBD1. The CDR3 consists of 14 residues. The V gene end was trimmed by 3 bases and the J gene end by 4 bases; junction bases not matched to a gene: 1. Per germline, CDR1 SGDLS and CDR2 YYNGEE. CDR3 bases: TGTGCCAGCAGCGAGGACAGGGGGTACAATGAGCAGTTCTTC. Protein product: CASSEDRGYNEQFF. Full variable domain (rest looked up from reference TRBV9 and TRBJ2-1): DSGVTQTPKHLITATGQRVTLRCSPRSGDLSVYWYQQSLDQGLQFLIQYYNGEERAKGNILERFSAQQFPDLHSELNLSSLELGDSALYFCASSEDRGYNEQFFGPGTRLTVL.

The chain uses TRBV6-4 and TRBJ1-5; D remains unclear. The V gene's germline CDR1 is MRHNA and CDR2 SNTAGT. V was pared by 3 bases and J by 7 bases, with 10 bases between. The CDR3 runs 13 residues. CDR3 nucleotide sequence: TGTGCCAGCAGTGATGGCGGAATACAGCCCCAGCATTTT. Its protein product is CASSDGGIQPQHF.

The chain uses TRBV2 and TRBJ2-2; weak D call: TRBD2 (6 bases). Trimming stripped 8 bases from V and 5 bases from J, with 21 bases between. CDR3 length: 16 amino acids. CDR1 and CDR2 from the germline V gene are SNHLY and FYNNEI. The CDR3 coding sequence is TGTGCCAGCGGGAGGCTGGACACCCGGGCAACCGGGGAGCTGTTTTTT. Translated, it gives CASGRLDTRATGELFF.

The table lists this clone with a count of one. J is TRBJ1-6 and V is TRBV19; D is undetermined. The CDR3 length is 15 residues. Trimming pared 3 bases from V and 6 bases from J, leaving 12 bases between. The germline V gene has CDR1 LNHDA and CDR2 SQIVND (reference sequence). DNA for the CDR3: TGTGCCAGTAGTATGCCCTCCATAGGTAATTCACCCCTCCACTTT. It translates to CASSMPSIGNSPLHF.

In the case of this clone: Other DNA sequences in this sample translate to the same CDR3. In DNA, the CDR3 is TGCAGCGTACAGGGGAGCAATCAGCCCCAGCATTTT. It is translated as CSVQGSNQPQHF. The chain carries TRBV29-1 and TRBJ1-5, with TRBD1 matching over 7 bases. V trimming: 6 bases; J trimming: 1 base; junction bases outside the gene matches: 0. The CDR3 runs 12 residues. Germline CDR1 SQVTM, CDR2 ANQGSEA.

This clone was observed once. The V call is TRBV6-1, the J call TRBJ2-1; D perhaps matches TRBD2 (5 bases). V gave up 10 bases and J gave up 2 bases, with 12 bases separating them. Germline V gene sequence: CDR1 MNHNS, CDR2 SASEGT. The length of the CDR3 is 13 residues. For the CDR3, the DNA is TGTGCCATTTCAAGCGGACCCTACAATGAGCAGTTCTTC. Its protein product is CAISSGPYNEQFF.

The J gene is TRBJ2-2, the V gene TRBV4-1; D is unclear. The germline V gene encodes CDR1 MGHRA and CDR2 YSYEKL. This CDR3 is 15 amino acids long. V was cut by 0 bases and J by 5 bases, with 10 bases left in between. CDR3 in amino acids: CASSQDSFRTGELFF. CDR3 nucleotide sequence: TGCGCCAGCAGCCAAGATAGCTTTCGGACCGGGGAGCTGTTTTTT.

The chain is built from TRBV27 and TRBJ2-7, with 7 bases fitting TRBD1. Unmatched junction bases numbered 4, after V lost 2 bases and J lost 6 bases. The germline V gene has CDR1 MNHEY and CDR2 SMNVEV (reference sequence). This CDR3 has 13 amino acids. CDR3 nucleotide sequence: TGTGCCAGCAGTTTAAGGGGGCAGGGCGAGCAGTACTTC. It is translated as CASSLRGQGEQYF.

V gene TRBV7-6 combines with J gene TRBJ1-1; D possibly corresponds to TRBD1 (5 bases). Germline loops: CDR1 SGHVS, CDR2 FNYEAQ. This CDR3 is 12 amino acids long. V was shortened by 5 bases and J by 9 bases, with 13 bases between the two germline ends. CDR3 coding DNA: TGTGCCAGCAGCCCCGGGGGAGGGAAAGCTTTCTTT. Translated: CASSPGGGKAFF.